This T cell receptor (beta chain) was documented in a study of T-cell memory formation after mild COVID-19 (dated by TCRdb to the early 2020s). Background on the whole study: TCR sequence clusters from the two donors were largely donor specific. The cohort comprised two young, previously healthy adult volunteers, one female and one male. In a couple of donors, T-cell clones that expanded and contracted after mild COVID-19 were followed by sequencing TCRalpha and TCRbeta repertoires longitudinally. The investigation overall reported the following: Contracting CD4+ clones turned up mainly in the CM and EM memory subsets, whereas EMRA was where CD8+ clones were enriched. SARS-CoV-2 specificity was not confirmed for the second-wave clones peaking on day 37. Only two mild cases were covered in the study, and larger cohorts including severe cases with pre-infection samples were considered necessary. Clones that contracted from day 15 to 85 showed balanced CD4/CD8 phenotypes, whereas a second wave of clones that expanded from day 15 to 37 leaned towards CD4+. Some responding clones were detected in pre-infection memory, suggesting pre-existing cross-reactive memory T cells joined the SARS-CoV-2 response.

For CDR1 and CDR2, the germline V gene lists LGHNA and YSLEER. Between the V and J ends, shortened by 0 bases and 4 bases respectively, the junction contains 12 bases. Measured from the cysteine to the phenylalanine, the CDR3 is 15 residues long. CDR3 DNA is the only sequence kept; it has 45 bases, read in frame from the first base. Ficoll-Paque density gradient centrifugation was the method used to isolate PBMCs. Sequencing took place on an Illumina NovaSeq 6000. cDNA libraries for TCRalpha and TCRbeta were prepared by 5'RACE using constant-segment primers, with sample barcodes and unique molecular identifiers added. RNA was extracted from every sample with Trizol reagent. Amplification of the libraries took two PCR steps, and the second step added a second sample barcode plus Illumina TruSeq adapters. Sequencing of the libraries was done on an Illumina NovaSeq, producing 2 x 150 bp paired-end reads. The original pipeline was this. With migec v1.2.7, reads were demultiplexed and then collapsed into UMI-guided consensus sequences. Using mixcr v2.1.11, UMI consensuses were aligned to TRA and TRB V and J templates and then assembled into clonotypes. A clonotype was counted as expanded or contracted only when both edgeR and NoisET called the clonotype significant, with the noise models trained on biological replicates. For edgeR calls, the cutoffs were a false discovery rate-adjusted p below 0.01 and a log2 fold-change threshold of 1. As an exploratory analysis of dynamics, max-normalized trajectories of the 1000 most abundant clonotypes were examined with PCA combined with hierarchical clustering. The CD4 or CD8 phenotype of responding clones was assigned using the separately sequenced CD4+ and CD8+ repertoires. Clones were called with MiXCR by TCRdb after fastp trimmed the public reads at Q25, and only in-frame beta chains were retained. Under each unique CDR3 protein, matching rows form one entry showing the most common genes and DNA. In this record, the V and J calls reflect TCRdb's handling and not the investigators' own analysis. Within this sample are 250,000 to 300,000 distinct CDR3 sequences, with 15% to 20% of them counted one time only. The ten biggest clones cover about a fifth of the sample.

Regarding this clonotype: The antigen it recognizes is unknown. No base quality values were provided; no much bigger clone lies one nucleotide off.

The source is a man younger than 35 who had mild COVID-19 (a few samples of this study predate the infection). The sample titles of this study are shuffled in the database, so cell type and time point are left out; the donor was told from shared clones. The sequencing input was PBMCs or a T cell subset sorted from them (not recorded which). The rearrangement combines TRBV4-3 with TRBJ1-2; the best D guess is TRBD1, with 5 bases matching. At the DNA level, the sequence is TGCGCCAGCAGCCAAGATTTGGGGGAAATCTATGGCTACACCTTC. This is translated as CASSQDLGEIYGYTF.